Below are 7 T cell receptor beta chains sequenced from a single sample in a study of T-cell reconstitution after alpha-beta-depleted transplantation in children. Preparation of the TCRbeta library used unique molecular identifiers. TCRdb analysed the PCR reads with MiXCR anew, one entry per CDR3 protein. Among roughly 190,000 distinct CDR3 sequences listed, about 14% were seen once. Sequences were derived from PBMCs from the stem cell graft donor, sampled from the stem cell graft. These receptors originate from a human donor who donated a stem cell graft to a child with acute lymphoblastic leukemia.

In its sample, this clonotype was seen many times. The gene calls are TRBV7-9 and TRBJ2-1, with no clear D. The CDR3 contains 15 residues. The V and J ends lost 4 bases and 0 bases respectively, with 10 bases between them. The V gene's germline CDR1 is SEHNR and CDR2 FQNEAQ (reference sequence). CDR3 sequence reads: CASSSLGNSYNEQFF. For the CDR3, the DNA is TGTGCCAGCAGCTCCCTGGGGAACTCCTACAATGAGCAGTTCTTC.

A note on this clonotype: This sequence may be a read error, since a much larger clone differs from it by one base. The chain joins TRBV28 to TRBJ1-1; no reliable D call. The CDR3 covers 14 residues. Germline-derived CDR1 and CDR2 are MDHEN and SYDVKM. This chain's CDR3 is CAGSFADEAPEAFF. The CDR3 nucleotides read TGTGCCGGCAGTTTTGCAGACGAGGCCCCAGAAGCTTTCTTT.

In this sample, this clonotype turned up many times. The J gene is TRBJ2-1, the V gene TRBV5-1, with 12 bases that match TRBD2. V dropped 2 bases and J dropped 5; count of bases not matched to a gene: 5. The CDR3 consists of 16 residues. Germline V gene lookup returns CDR1 SGHRS and CDR2 YFSETQ. This CDR3 is CASSFLAGGRNNEQFF. The CDR3 DNA reads as TGCGCCAGCAGCTTTCTAGCGGGAGGGCGTAACAATGAGCAGTTCTTC. The full variable domain, its missing parts supplied by reference TRBV5-1 and TRBJ2-1, is KAGVTQTPRYLIKTRGQQVTLSCSPISGHRSVSWYQQTPGQGLQFLFEYFSETQRNKGNFPGRFSGRQFSNSRSEMNVSTLELGDSALYLCASSFLAGGRNNEQFFGPGTRLTVL.

This clonotype has at least ten counts. The genes are TRBV28 and TRBJ2-2; no definite D call. Per the germline V gene, CDR1 is MDHEN and CDR2 is SYDVKM. The CDR3 consists of 13 residues. V shed 10 bases and J shed 6 bases, with 15 bases lying between them. In DNA, the CDR3 is TGTGCCATCCGGGCGCAGACCGCCGGGGAGCTGTTTTTT. Translating it yields CAIRAQTAGELFF. Using reference TRBV28 and TRBJ2-2 for the parts outside the CDR3, the full variable domain is DVKVTQSSRYLVKRTGEKVFLECVQDMDHENMFWYRQDPGLGLRLIYFSYDVKMKEKGDIPEGYSVSREKKERFSLILESASTNQTSMYLCAIRAQTAGELFFGEGSRLTVL.

This clonotype was seen repeatedly, ten times or more. This chain links TRBV7-2 with TRBJ2-1; 9 bases are shared with TRBD2. The V gene end was trimmed by 5 bases and the J gene end by 0 bases; junction bases not matched to a gene: 5. This CDR3 has 16 amino acids. CDR1 SGHTA and CDR2 FQGNSA come from the germline V gene. The DNA for the CDR3 is TGTGCCAGCAGCCCTGATAGCGGGAGCTCCTACAATGAGCAGTTCTTC. It specifies CASSPDSGSSYNEQFF.

This clonotype was recorded many times. This rearrangement joins TRBV5-1 to TRBJ2-1, with 14 bases that match TRBD2. Germline V gene lookup returns CDR1 SGHRS and CDR2 YFSETQ. V shed 4 bases, J shed 9 bases, and the junction held 6 bases outside the gene matches. This CDR3 contains 15 residues. In DNA form, the CDR3 reads TGCGCCAGCAGCCTGACTAGCGGGAGGGTAACTGAGCAGTTCTTC. Amino acid sequence: CASSLTSGRVTEQFF. Together with reference TRBV5-1 and TRBJ2-1, the CDR3 gives the full variable domain: KAGVTQTPRYLIKTRGQQVTLSCSPISGHRSVSWYQQTPGQGLQFLFEYFSETQRNKGNFPGRFSGRQFSNSRSEMNVSTLELGDSALYLCASSLTSGRVTEQFFGPGTRLTVL.

This clonotype was observed many times. The rearrangement joins TRBV20-1 to TRBJ2-2, with 11 bases identical to TRBD1. From germline, CDR1 is DFQATT and CDR2 SNEGSKA (reference sequence). V lost 2 bases to trimming and J lost 5 bases; unmatched junction nucleotides: 4. The CDR3 is made up of 15 amino acids. DNA of the CDR3: TGCAGTGCTAGACCTGGGACAGGGGGTACCGGGGAGCTGTTTTTT. Its protein product is CSARPGTGGTGELFF.